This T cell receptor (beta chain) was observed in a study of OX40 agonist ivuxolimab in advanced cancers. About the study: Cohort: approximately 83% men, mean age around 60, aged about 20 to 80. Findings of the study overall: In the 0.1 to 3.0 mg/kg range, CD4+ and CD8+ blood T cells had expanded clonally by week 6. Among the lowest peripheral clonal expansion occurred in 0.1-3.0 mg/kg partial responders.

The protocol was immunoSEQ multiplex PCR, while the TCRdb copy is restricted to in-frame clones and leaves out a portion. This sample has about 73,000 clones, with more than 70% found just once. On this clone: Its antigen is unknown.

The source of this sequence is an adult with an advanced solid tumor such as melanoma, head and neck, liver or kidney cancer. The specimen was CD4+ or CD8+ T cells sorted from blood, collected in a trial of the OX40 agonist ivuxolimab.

CDR3: CASSTPQQGKTQYF. As DNA, the CDR3 is TGTGCCAGCAGCACGCCCCAGCAGGGAAAGACCCAGTACTTC. The rearrangement uses TRBV11-2 and TRBJ2-5; TRBD1 is a possible D gene (5 bases). The length of the CDR3 is 14 residues. Germline V gene sequence: CDR1 SGHAT, CDR2 FQNNGV. The V end lost 5 bases, the J end lost 6 bases, and 16 bases lay between the germline ends.